This T cell receptor (beta chain) was retrieved from a study of blood T cells in healthy people across ages. Study-level results: Measured against age, TCR beta diversity per million T cells decreased in a roughly linear manner.

Combining a sample-barcoded 5' primer with a J-beta primer mix, a second PCR ran for about 6 to 11 cycles. Researchers report that each sample yielded at least 2.5 million CDR3-containing paired-end reads. From the 5' RACE reads, TCRdb called clonotypes with MiXCR, one entry per CDR3 protein. The table lists 1,800,000 or so distinct CDR3 sequences, about 39% of them singletons, with under 25% in the top ten. Notes on this clonotype: The antigen is not known.

Donors ranged from 6 to 90 years old and were healthy Caucasians in Russia. Extractions gave at least 5.5 micrograms of total RNA per sample. The CDR3 consists of 12 residues. V lost 2 bases, J lost 7 bases, and 8 bases lay in between. Germline assignment: CDR1 SEHNR and CDR2 FQNEAQ (reference sequence). Specimen: blood. V and J are TRBV7-9 and TRBJ2-5; D call uncertain. The sequence was collected from a human donor in good health. The CDR3, as DNA: TGTGCCAGCAGCTTATCTCGAGGGACCCAGTACTTC. It specifies CASSLSRGTQYF.